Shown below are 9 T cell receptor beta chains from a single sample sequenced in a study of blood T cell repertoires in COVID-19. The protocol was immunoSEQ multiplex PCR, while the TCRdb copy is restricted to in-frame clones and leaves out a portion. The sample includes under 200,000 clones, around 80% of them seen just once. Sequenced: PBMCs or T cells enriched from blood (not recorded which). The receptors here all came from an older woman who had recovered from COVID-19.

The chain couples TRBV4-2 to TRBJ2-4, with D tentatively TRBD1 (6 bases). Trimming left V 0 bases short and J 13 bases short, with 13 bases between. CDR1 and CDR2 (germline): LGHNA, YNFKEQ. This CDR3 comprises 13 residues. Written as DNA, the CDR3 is TGTGCCAGCAGCCAAGATTCCGGGACAACCCAGTACTTC. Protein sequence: CASSQDSGTTQYF.

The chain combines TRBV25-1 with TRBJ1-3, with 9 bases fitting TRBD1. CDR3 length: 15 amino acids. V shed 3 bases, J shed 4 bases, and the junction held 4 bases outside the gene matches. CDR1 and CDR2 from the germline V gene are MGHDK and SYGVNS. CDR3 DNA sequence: TGTGCCAGCAGTGATACAGGGGGCTCGGGAAACACCATATATTTT. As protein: CASSDTGGSGNTIYF.

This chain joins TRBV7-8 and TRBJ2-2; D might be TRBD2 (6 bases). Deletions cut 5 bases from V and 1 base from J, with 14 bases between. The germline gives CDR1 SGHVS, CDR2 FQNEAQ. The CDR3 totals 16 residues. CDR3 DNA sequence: TGTGCCAGCAGCCCTACGGGACTCTTGAACACCGGGGAGCTGTTTTTT. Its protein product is CASSPTGLLNTGELFF.

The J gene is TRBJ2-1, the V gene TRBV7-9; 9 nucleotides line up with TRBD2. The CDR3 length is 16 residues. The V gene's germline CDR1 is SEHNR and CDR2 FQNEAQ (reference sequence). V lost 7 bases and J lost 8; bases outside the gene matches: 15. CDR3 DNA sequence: TGTGCCAGCACCCAATTAGGCGGGAGGGCCATCTATGAGCAGTTCTTC. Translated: CASTQLGGRAIYEQFF.

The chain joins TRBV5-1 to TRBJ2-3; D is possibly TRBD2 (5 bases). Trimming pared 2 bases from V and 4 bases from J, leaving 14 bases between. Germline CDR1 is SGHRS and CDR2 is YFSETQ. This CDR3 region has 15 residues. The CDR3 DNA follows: TGCGCCAGCAGCTTAGAGGGTATGAGGTCAGATACGCAGTATTTT. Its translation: CASSLEGMRSDTQYF.

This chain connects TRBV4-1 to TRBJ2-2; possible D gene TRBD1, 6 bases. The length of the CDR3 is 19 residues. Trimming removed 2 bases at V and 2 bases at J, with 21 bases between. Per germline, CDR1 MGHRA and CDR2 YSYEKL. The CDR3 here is CASSQPVGHRDTNTGELFF. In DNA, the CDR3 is TGCGCCAGCAGCCAACCCGTAGGGCACCGGGACACAAACACCGGGGAGCTGTTTTTT.

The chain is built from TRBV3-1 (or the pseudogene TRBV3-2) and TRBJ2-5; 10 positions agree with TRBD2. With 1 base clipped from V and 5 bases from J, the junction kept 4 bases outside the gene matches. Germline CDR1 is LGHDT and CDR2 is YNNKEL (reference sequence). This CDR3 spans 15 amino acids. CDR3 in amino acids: CASSQGPTSGETQYF. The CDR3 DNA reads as TGTGCCAGCAGCCAAGGACCGACTAGCGGGGAGACCCAGTACTTC.

The CDR3 nucleotides read TGTGCCAGCAAGCTACAGGGGCCACTTGGCTACACCTTC. Residues: CASKLQGPLGYTF. This chain connects TRBV28 to TRBJ1-2; TRBD1 aligns across 7 bases. V was clipped by 7 bases and J by 7 bases; unmatched bases: 9. Germline assignment: CDR1 MDHEN and CDR2 SYDVKM. The CDR3 covers 13 residues.

The CDR3 spells CASSELAGGRYF. The CDR3 DNA is TGTGCCAGCAGTGAACTAGCGGGGGGGAGGTATTTT. This chain uses TRBV2 with TRBJ2-3; 12 positions agree with TRBD2. V dropped 2 bases and J dropped 14; count of bases not matched to a gene: 2. Per germline, CDR1 SNHLY and CDR2 FYNNEI. CDR3 length: 12 residues.